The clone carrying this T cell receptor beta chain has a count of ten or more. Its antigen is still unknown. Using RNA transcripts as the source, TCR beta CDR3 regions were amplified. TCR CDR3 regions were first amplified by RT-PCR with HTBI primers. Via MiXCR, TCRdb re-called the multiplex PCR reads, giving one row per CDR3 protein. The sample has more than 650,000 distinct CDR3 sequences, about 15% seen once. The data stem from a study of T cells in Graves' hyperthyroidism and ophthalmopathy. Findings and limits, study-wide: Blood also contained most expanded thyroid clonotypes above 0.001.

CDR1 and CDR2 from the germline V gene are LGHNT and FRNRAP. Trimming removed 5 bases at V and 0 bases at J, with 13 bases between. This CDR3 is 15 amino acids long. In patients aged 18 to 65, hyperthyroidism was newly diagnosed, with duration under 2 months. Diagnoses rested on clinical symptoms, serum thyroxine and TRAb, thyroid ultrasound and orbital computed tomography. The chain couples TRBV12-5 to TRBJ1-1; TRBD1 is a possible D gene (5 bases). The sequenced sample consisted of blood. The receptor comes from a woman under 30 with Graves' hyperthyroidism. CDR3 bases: TGTGCTAGTGGTCCCGGGACGCCGATGAACACTGAAGCTTTCTTT. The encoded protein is CASGPGTPMNTEAFF.